These 4 T cell receptor beta chains were sequenced from one sample in a study of shared clonotypes between healthy human individuals. Naive CD8 isolation took CD45RO-negative cells positively selected for CCR7 and excluded terminally differentiated effector memory CD45RA+ cells. The assay was immunoSEQ multiplex PCR, and TCRdb's table has in-frame clones only and misses some. The sample records around 600,000 clones, approximately 95% being singletons. The sample was naive CD8+ T cells sorted from blood. Receptor source: a woman aged 25 to 45 in good health.

This clone was observed a single time. The CDR3 reads CASSLRPGRQPRGYTF. CDR3 nucleotides: TGCGCCAGCAGCTTGAGGCCAGGCCGCCAACCCCGGGGCTACACCTTC. The chain is built from TRBV5-1 and TRBJ1-2; D unclear. Trimming removed 1 base at V and 8 bases at J, with 21 bases between. This CDR3 has 16 amino acids. Per germline, CDR1 SGHRS and CDR2 YFSETQ. The whole variable domain, filled in from reference TRBV5-1 and TRBJ1-2, reads KAGVTQTPRYLIKTRGQQVTLSCSPISGHRSVSWYQQTPGQGLQFLFEYFSETQRNKGNFPGRFSGRQFSNSRSEMNVSTLELGDSALYLCASSLRPGRQPRGYTFGSGTRLTVV.

The V call is TRBV29-1, the J call TRBJ2-7; the D gene is possibly TRBD1 (5 bases). CDR3 length: 12 amino acids. V was cut by 6 bases and J by 2 bases, with 11 bases left in between. Germline-derived CDR1 and CDR2 are SQVTM and ANQGSEA. CDR3 in DNA: TGCAGCGTCCTCCCGACAGCCTACGAGCAGTACTTC. Residues: CSVLPTAYEQYF.

V gene TRBV9 combines with J gene TRBJ2-5, with 8 bases fitting TRBD2. V dropped 2 bases and J dropped 0; count of bases not matched to a gene: 6. This CDR3 contains 16 residues. Germline V CDR1 and CDR2: SGDLS, YYNGEE. CDR3 sequence reads: CASSVGRGRYQETQYF. The CDR3 bases are TGTGCCAGCAGCGTCGGGAGGGGAAGGTACCAAGAGACCCAGTACTTC. The full variable domain, in which reference TRBV9 and TRBJ2-5 provide the parts outside the CDR3, is DSGVTQTPKHLITATGQRVTLRCSPRSGDLSVYWYQQSLDQGLQFLIQYYNGEERAKGNILERFSAQQFPDLHSELNLSSLELGDSALYFCASSVGRGRYQETQYFGPGTRLLVL.

The chain has TRBV11-2 and TRBJ2-1; D not resolved. The V gene lost 0 bases and the J gene lost 8 bases, with 14 bases spanning the gap. The CDR3 has 15 residues. Germline V lookup: CDR1 SGHAT, CDR2 FQNNGV. This chain's CDR3 is CASSLEGNRIDEQFF. The CDR3, as DNA: TGTGCCAGCAGCTTAGAAGGTAATCGCATAGATGAGCAGTTCTTC.